The 19 T cell receptor beta chains below all came from one sample that was sequenced in a study of tumor-infiltrating lymphocytes in primary liver carcinoma. The researchers produced TCR beta cDNA from about 510 ng total RNA with a constant-region primer. Three nested multiplex PCR rounds, a slightly modified ARM-PCR method, built the TCR beta libraries. PCR rounds one and two used TRBV1-TRBV30 forward primers with a C-beta reverse primer for around 9 cycles each. TCRdb reprocessed the multiplex PCR reads via MiXCR and lists one record per CDR3 protein. The sample yields almost 200,000 distinct CDR3 sequences, about two thirds seen once. Unsorted whole blood supplied the RNA, and germline DNA was extracted too. Sequenced: peripheral blood. Receptor source: a woman aged 55-70 years with primary liver carcinoma and hepatitis B virus infection.

Points on this clonotype: At one boundary the junction diverges from the germline segment, which might be a read error. The chain recombines TRBV12-3 or TRBV12-4 with TRBJ1-1; D is perhaps TRBD1 (6 bases). The CDR3 consists of 15 residues. The CDR3 DNA sequence: TGTGCCAGCAGCACAAGGAGGGGCAGGGGTACTGAACCTTTCTTT. This translates into CASSTRRGRGTEPFF.

The V call is TRBV28, the J call TRBJ1-1; TRBD1 aligns across 8 bases. V lost 9 bases, J lost 1 base, and 4 bases stayed unmatched. Germline CDR1 is MDHEN and CDR2 is SYDVKM. CDR3 length: 13 amino acids. CDR3: CASIDRGNTEAFF. The CDR3 nucleotides are TGTGCCAGTATCGACAGGGGGAACACTGAAGCTTTCTTT. Looking up the rest from reference TRBV28 and TRBJ1-1 gives the full variable domain: DVKVTQSSRYLVKRTGEKVFLECVQDMDHENMFWYRQDPGLGLRLIYFSYDVKMKEKGDIPEGYSVSREKKERFSLILESASTNQTSMYLCASIDRGNTEAFFGQGTRLTVV.

As concerns this clonotype: A much larger clonotype is one base distant, so this may be a read error. The genes are TRBV28 and TRBJ2-6; no reliable D call. The CDR3 is 15 amino acids. Per germline, CDR1 MDHEN and CDR2 SYDVKM. Trimming left V 8 bases short and J 1 base short, with 12 bases between. In DNA form, the CDR3 reads TGTGCCAGCGGCCGACCGGAATCTGGGGCCAACGTCCTGACTTTC. It translates to CASGRPESGANVLTF.

Turning to this clonotype: The junction shows a germline mismatch at one end, possibly a read error. CDR3 sequence reads: CASSLRTESSYDQYF. The DNA for the CDR3 is TGTGCCAGCAGCTTACGGACAGAGAGCTCTTACGACCAGTACTTC. The chain joins TRBV11-2 to TRBJ2-7; a weak D match, TRBD1 (6 bases). The CDR3 loop spans 15 amino acids. From germline, CDR1 is SGHAT and CDR2 FQNNGV. Together with reference TRBV11-2 and TRBJ2-7, the CDR3 gives the full variable domain: EAGVAQSPRYKIIEKRQSVAFWCNPISGHATLYWYQQILGQGPKLLIQFQNNGVVDDSQLPKDRFSAERLKGVDSTLKIQPAKLEDSAVYLCASSLRTESSYDQYFGPGTRLTVT.

The gene calls are TRBV11-1 and TRBJ2-2; no clear D. The CDR3 covers 14 residues. CDR1 and CDR2 (germline): SGHAT, FQDESV (reference sequence). V was trimmed by 7 bases and J by 2 bases, leaving 11 bases between them. The CDR3 nucleotides read TGTGCCAGCAACTGGAACATTAACACCGGGGAGCTGTTTTTT. It translates to CASNWNINTGELFF. Filled out from reference TRBV11-1 and TRBJ2-2, the complete variable domain reads EAEVAQSPRYKITEKSQAVAFWCDPISGHATLYWYRQILGQGPELLVQFQDESVVDDSQLPKDRFSAERLKGVDSTLKIQPAELGDSAMYLCASNWNINTGELFFGEGSRLTVL.

Remarks on this clonotype: With a much larger clone just one base away, this may be a read error. The rearrangement uses TRBV28 and TRBJ2-6, with a weak D call TRBD1 (5 bases). This CDR3 has 16 residues. Per the germline V gene, CDR1 is MDHEN and CDR2 is SYDVKM. This CDR3 is CASSTYTSSGANVLIF. The DNA for the CDR3 is TGTGCCAGCAGTACCTACACGAGCTCTGGGGCCAACGTCCTGATTTTC.

There are a few counts of this clonotype. The gene calls are TRBV11-2 and TRBJ2-1; no reliable D call. This CDR3 is built from 14 residues. Trimming stripped 2 bases from V and 7 bases from J, with 12 bases between. Germline assignment: CDR1 SGHAT and CDR2 FQNNGV. CDR3 amino acids: CASSLSRHGNEQFF. The CDR3 coding sequence is TGTGCCAGCAGCTTATCCCGCCACGGTAATGAGCAGTTCTTC.

The chain has TRBV6-4 and TRBJ1-2; the D gene is possibly TRBD1 (6 bases). The CDR3 is 12 amino acids. CDR1 and CDR2 from the germline V gene are MRHNA and SNTAGT. Trimming removed 6 bases from V and 10 bases from J, with 15 bases in between. The CDR3 sequence: CASSDRQVTYTF. The CDR3 region has the DNA TGTGCCAGCAGCGACCGACAGGTGACCTACACCTTC.

The gene calls are TRBV24-1 and TRBJ2-5; 9 positions match TRBD2. V dropped 5 bases and J dropped 0; count of bases not matched to a gene: 6. Germline-derived CDR1 and CDR2 are KGHDR and SFDVKD. This CDR3 is built from 16 residues. The CDR3 DNA is TGTGCCACCAGTGTCGGGACTAGCAGCTACCAAGAGACCCAGTACTTC. Translation gives CATSVGTSSYQETQYF.

As to this clonotype: This is likely a read error, given that the CDR3 carries no conserved phenylalanine or tryptophan at its end. The chain has TRBV7-9 and TRBJ2-5; a weak D match, TRBD1 (5 bases). V was pared by 1 base and J by 1 base, with 13 bases between. From germline, CDR1 is SEHNR and CDR2 FQNEAQ (reference sequence). This CDR3 contains 16 residues. The CDR3 DNA reads TGTGCCAGCAGCTTAGAGGCAGGGCCGGGCCAAGAGACCCAGTACTTA. Its protein is CASSLEAGPGQETQYL.

To note about this clonotype: This may be a read error, as it is one base from a much larger clone. The DNA of the CDR3 is TGTGTCAGCAGTGAACAGGGGGCCAGTTCACCCCTCCACTTT. Its translation: CVSSEQGASSPLHF. This chain joins TRBV6-1 and TRBJ1-6; 9 bases align to TRBD1. CDR3 length equals 14 residues. Germline CDR1 reads MNHNS; CDR2 reads SASEGT.

The chain couples TRBV30 to TRBJ2-1; D uncertain. The CDR3 consists of 18 residues. The V end lost 0 bases, the J end lost 8 bases, and 26 bases lay between the germline ends. Germline lookup yields CDR1 GTSNPN and CDR2 SVGIG (reference sequence). CDR3 in DNA: TGTGCCTGGAGTGTTAAAGCCGGTAGACTGGCCATCGTCGATGAGCAGTTCTTC. Protein: CAWSVKAGRLAIVDEQFF.

This clonotype has ten or more counts. The chain uses TRBV7-8 and TRBJ1-6, with no clear D. Looked up from germline, CDR1 is SGHVS and CDR2 is FQNEAQ. Trimming took 8 bases from V and 2 from J, leaving 10 bases between them. This CDR3 is 14 amino acids long. The CDR3 coding sequence is TGTGCCAGCGGAGGCATGACCTATAATTCACCCCTCCACTTT. This gives the protein CASGGMTYNSPLHF.

A remark on this clonotype: One base away lies a much larger clone, so this may be a sequencing read error. This rearrangement joins TRBV13 to TRBJ1-5; the D is unclear. Germline V gene lookup returns CDR1 PRHDT and CDR2 FYEKMQ (reference sequence). Deletions cut 0 bases from V and 4 bases from J, with 7 bases between. The CDR3 runs to 14 residues. The CDR3 nucleotides are TGTGCCAGCAGCTTAGGAGAGCAAAATCAGCCCCAGCATTTT. It specifies CASSLGEQNQPQHF.

About this clonotype: A read error may explain this, as a much larger clone is one base away. The genes are TRBV6-2 or TRBV6-3 and TRBJ2-7; 15 bases match TRBD2. V trimming: 5 bases; J trimming: 2 bases; junction bases outside the gene matches: 4. This CDR3 is 16 amino acids long. Germline lookup yields CDR1 MNHEY and CDR2 SVGEGT. CDR3 coding DNA: TGTGCCAGCAGTAGGACTAGCGGGGGGGTTACCTACGAGCAGTACTTC. Translated, it gives CASSRTSGGVTYEQYF.

The chain recombines TRBV6-2 or TRBV6-3 with TRBJ2-7; TRBD1 is a possible D gene (6 bases). This CDR3 is built from 17 residues. Trimming stripped 0 bases from V and 2 bases from J, with 17 bases between. Germline loops: CDR1 MNHEY, CDR2 SVGEGT. CDR3 sequence reads: CASSYSWGHGSPYEQYF. As DNA, the CDR3 is TGTGCCAGCAGTTACTCGTGGGGACATGGCTCTCCCTACGAGCAGTACTTC.

Concerning this clonotype itself: A much larger clone lies one base from this, so it may be a read error. The chain employs TRBV12-5 and TRBJ2-1; D not certain. Germline CDR1 and CDR2: LGHNT and FRNRAP. V was shortened by 2 bases and J by 10 bases, with 12 bases between the two germline ends. The CDR3 has 13 amino acids. The CDR3 DNA is TGTGCTAGTGGTTTGTCGGCTAGGAAGGAGCAGTTCTTC. Amino acid sequence: CASGLSARKEQFF.

This rearrangement joins TRBV14 to TRBJ2-1; TRBD2 agrees at 9 bases. With 1 base clipped from V and 5 bases from J, the junction kept 3 bases outside the gene matches. The CDR3 runs 15 residues. Per germline, CDR1 SGHDN and CDR2 FVKESK. CDR3 amino acids: CASSQGAGGNNEQFF. In nucleotides, the CDR3 is TGTGCCAGCAGCCAAGGAGCGGGAGGCAACAATGAGCAGTTCTTC. The full variable domain, its missing parts supplied by reference TRBV14 and TRBJ2-1, is EAGVTQFPSHSVIEKGQTVTLRCDPISGHDNLYWYRRVMGKEIKFLLHFVKESKQDESGMPNNRFLAERTGGTYSTLKVQPAELEDSGVYFCASSQGAGGNNEQFFGPGTRLTVL.

A note on this clonotype: A read error may explain this, as a much larger clone is one base away. The V call is TRBV4-1, the J call TRBJ2-2; maybe TRBD2 (5 bases). The germline V and J ends were trimmed by 5 bases and 0 bases, with 10 bases remaining between them. The CDR3 is 15 amino acids. Germline-derived CDR1 and CDR2 are MGHRA and YSYEKL. The CDR3 loop reads CASSFGGSNTGELFF. CDR3 in DNA: TGCGCCAGCAGCTTTGGCGGGTCGAACACCGGGGAGCTGTTTTTT.